These 10 T cell receptor beta chains originate from one sample sequenced in a study of blood T cell repertoires in COVID-19. Sequencing used immunoSEQ multiplex PCR; TCRdb keeps in-frame clones, though not all of them. The sample has about 90,000 clones; around four fifths are singletons. Material for sequencing was peripheral blood. The receptors derive from a woman older than 75 with acute or convalescent COVID-19.

The genes are TRBV27 and TRBJ2-5; maybe TRBD1 (6 bases). The CDR3 contains 14 residues. Trimming stripped 2 bases from V and 4 bases from J, with 11 bases between. The germline gives CDR1 MNHEY, CDR2 SMNVEV (reference sequence). The CDR3 region is CASSLGGRAETQYF. As DNA, the CDR3 is TGTGCCAGCAGTTTAGGGGGCAGGGCAGAGACCCAGTACTTC.

This chain uses TRBV28 with TRBJ1-5; TRBD1 matches 8 bases. V lost 4 bases, J lost 4 bases, and 3 bases stayed unmatched. The CDR3 length is 14 residues. Germline V gene sequence: CDR1 MDHEN, CDR2 SYDVKM. CDR3 bases: TGTGCCAGCAGTTCCGGACAGGGAAATCAGCCCCAGCATTTT. Its translation is CASSSGQGNQPQHF.

The chain links TRBV10-3 to TRBJ2-7; TRBD1 aligns across 9 bases. Germline V gene data show CDR1 as ENHRY and CDR2 as SYGVKD. With V trimmed by 5 bases and J by 7 bases, 9 bases remained unmatched. The CDR3 runs 14 residues. The DNA of the CDR3 is TGTGCCATCAGTCGACAGGGGGGAGAAGGTGAGCAGTACTTC. Its translation: CAISRQGGEGEQYF.

This clone occurred a few times. The DNA of the CDR3 is TGTGCCAGCAGCCGAGGACAGGTCTATGGCTACACCTTC. Translating it yields CASSRGQVYGYTF. The V call is TRBV12-3 or TRBV12-4, the J call TRBJ1-2, with 7 bases fitting TRBD1. The V and J ends lost 6 bases and 4 bases, in that order; junction bases with no gene match: 5. CDR3 size: 13 residues.

This chain uses TRBV27 with TRBJ1-5, with D unresolved. The ends were cut back, 9 bases at V and 2 bases at J, with 11 bases in the middle. The germline V gene encodes CDR1 MNHEY and CDR2 SMNVEV (reference sequence). This CDR3 has 13 amino acids. CDR3 nucleotides: TGTGCCAGTCCGTGGGCACGCAATCAGCCCCAGCATTTT. Translation gives CASPWARNQPQHF.

V is TRBV5-1 and J is TRBJ2-3; 12 positions agree with TRBD2. The CDR3 runs to 18 residues. Germline V lookup: CDR1 SGHRS, CDR2 YFSETQ. V lost 3 bases and J lost 5; bases outside the gene matches: 13. CDR3 region: CASSSLAGGPTRQDTQYF. In nucleotides, the CDR3 is TGCGCCAGCAGCTCCCTAGCGGGAGGGCCGACTAGGCAAGATACGCAGTATTTT.

The rearrangement uses TRBV5-5 and TRBJ2-1; 8 positions match TRBD2. This CDR3 comprises 16 residues. CDR1 and CDR2 from the germline V gene are SGHKS and YYEKEE (reference sequence). V lost 0 bases to trimming and J lost 7 bases; unmatched junction nucleotides: 9. The CDR3 DNA reads TGTGCCAGCAGCTTGGCCGTGAGGACTAGCTGGAATGAGCAGTTCTTC. Translated: CASSLAVRTSWNEQFF.

The V call is TRBV21-1, the J call TRBJ1-6. TRBV21-1 is a known pseudogene. The CDR3 covers 13 residues. CDR3 nucleotides: TGTGCCAGCAGCATGATGGGGGGGCCACCCCTCCACTTT. Translating gives CASSMMGGPPLHF.

The rearrangement uses TRBV27 and TRBJ1-1; D remains unclear. Germline CDR1 and CDR2: MNHEY and SMNVEV (reference sequence). The CDR3 covers 14 residues. V shed 3 bases and J shed 1 base, with 9 bases lying between them. CDR3 nucleotide sequence: TGTGCCAGCAGTTTTTCGCGGCGGAACACTGAAGCTTTCTTT. Its protein is CASSFSRRNTEAFF.

This clone was recorded a few times. V gene TRBV6-5 combines with J gene TRBJ2-3; 7 bases map to TRBD2. The CDR3 is made up of 12 amino acids. Germline loops: CDR1 MNHEY, CDR2 SVGAGI. V was pared by 6 bases and J by 14 bases, with 11 bases of the junction left unmatched. CDR3 DNA sequence: TGTGCCAGCAGCCAAACTAGCGAACAGTGGTATTTT. Its protein is CASSQTSEQWYF.